The rows below give T cell receptor beta chains drawn from one sample of a study of cytomegalovirus exposure and HLA in healthy donors. Sequencing used immunoSEQ multiplex PCR; TCRdb keeps in-frame clones, though not all of them. The sample shows 100,000 to 150,000 clones, about four fifths of them seen only once. The sample comprised PBMCs. The receptors were gathered from a woman aged 45 to 65 in good health and CMV-seropositive. CDR3s include the opening cysteine and the closing phenylalanine or tryptophan. D genes are given only for firm matches. The size entry is marked missing in some rows and otherwise reads once, few, many or a size class.

clone_size j_call v_call d_call cdr3_aa cdr3_nt
once TRBJ2-5 TRBV25-1 NA CASSEQGSPRETQYF TGTGCCAGCAGTGAACAGGGCAGTCCCCGAGAGACCCAGTACTTC
NA TRBJ1-1 TRBV19 TRBD1 CASRVQGRGTEAFF TGTGCCAGTAGGGTCCAGGGCAGGGGGACTGAAGCTTTCTTT
once TRBJ2-3 TRBV6-5 NA CASSYRLVSTDTQYF TGTGCCAGCAGTTACAGGCTAGTCAGCACAGATACGCAGTATTTT
NA TRBJ2-3 TRBV7-6 NA CASSPVGADTQYF TGTGCCAGCAGCCCAGTGGGAGCAGATACGCAGTATTTT
NA TRBJ2-5 TRBV2 NA CASRDTEETQYF TGTGCCAGCAGGGACACAGAAGAGACCCAGTACTTC
NA TRBJ2-6 TRBV30 NA CAWRTAGANVLTF TGTGCCTGGAGGACAGCTGGGGCCAACGTCCTGACTTTC
NA TRBJ1-1 TRBV11-3 NA CASSLVGTSGLGAFF TGTGCCAGCAGCTTAGTAGGGACAAGCGGCCTGGGCGCTTTCTTT
NA TRBJ1-2 TRBV18 NA CASSPAGTGNYGYTF TGTGCCAGCTCACCAGCAGGAACAGGCAACTATGGCTACACCTTC
NA TRBJ2-3 TRBV7-2 NA CASSRTSSTDTQYF TGTGCCAGCAGCCGTACTAGCAGCACAGATACGCAGTATTTT
NA TRBJ2-2 TRBV7-9 NA CASSFDTGELFF TGTGCCAGCAGCTTCGACACCGGGGAGCTGTTTTTT
NA TRBJ2-1 TRBV5-1 NA CADGGREDLAYNEQFF TGCGCCGACGGCGGTAGAGAGGACTTGGCCTACAATGAGCAGTTCTTC
few TRBJ1-4 TRBV11-3 NA CASSLHGETNEKLFF TGTGCCAGCAGCCTCCACGGGGAAACTAATGAAAAACTGTTTTTT
few TRBJ1-1 TRBV15 TRBD1 CATSKRGRGAPEAFF TGTGCCACCAGCAAAAGGGGGCGGGGGGCCCCTGAAGCTTTCTTT
NA TRBJ2-3 TRBV5-1 NA CASSFNLYTDTQYF TGCGCCAGCAGCTTCAACCTCTACACAGATACGCAGTATTTT
NA TRBJ1-2 TRBV4-3 NA CASSQDGGTNYGYTF TGCGCCAGCAGCCAAGATGGGGGGACTAACTATGGCTACACCTTC
NA TRBJ2-3 TRBV7-2 TRBD2 CASTLSSGGVDTQYF TGTGCCAGCACCTTGTCTAGCGGGGGGGTAGATACGCAGTATTTT
NA TRBJ2-7 TRBV7-9 NA CASDDAGYEQYF TGTGCCAGCGATGATGCGGGGTACGAGCAGTACTTC
NA TRBJ1-2 TRBV5-1 NA CASSLATPRGKRDYGYTF TGCGCCAGCAGCTTGGCCACCCCCAGGGGCAAACGGGACTATGGCTACACCTTC
NA TRBJ2-1 TRBV7-3 TRBD2 CASSSPTGTSGSNEQFF TGTGCCAGCAGCTCACCAACCGGGACTAGCGGGAGTAATGAGCAGTTCTTC
NA TRBJ1-2 TRBV2 NA CASNIWGVREGYTF TGTGCCAGCAATATCTGGGGGGTTCGGGAAGGCTACACCTTC
NA TRBJ2-3 TRBV18 TRBD1 CASSLSQGTDTQYF TGTGCCAGCTCACTCTCACAGGGGACAGATACGCAGTATTTT
NA TRBJ1-2 TRBV1 NA CTSSQEGAKDRGLSGYGYTF TGCACCAGCAGCCAAGAAGGGGCCAAGGACAGGGGCCTCTCGGGGTATGGCTACACCTTC
NA TRBJ2-1 TRBV5-1 TRBD2 CASSSLTSGSGNEQFF TGCGCCAGCAGCTCGTTAACTAGCGGGAGTGGGAATGAGCAGTTCTTC
NA TRBJ2-2 TRBV18 NA CASSPSHTGELFF TGTGCCAGCTCACCCTCCCACACCGGGGAGCTGTTTTTT
NA TRBJ2-7 TRBV30 TRBD1 CAWRAPEQGEGEQYF TGTGCCTGGAGGGCTCCGGAACAGGGGGAAGGCGAGCAGTACTTC
NA TRBJ1-5 TRBV19 NA CASTNGGGNQPQHF TGTGCCAGTACGAACGGGGGGGGCAATCAGCCCCAGCATTTT
NA TRBJ1-1 TRBV6-6 NA CASSQPGHKWTEAFF TGTGCCAGCAGTCAACCGGGACACAAATGGACTGAAGCTTTCTTT
NA TRBJ2-1 TRBV4-3 TRBD1 CASSQDPSTGNNEQFF TGCGCCAGCAGCCAAGACCCCTCGACAGGGAACAATGAGCAGTTCTTC
NA TRBJ2-5 TRBV6-5 NA CASSQGQKETQYF TGTGCCAGCAGCCAAGGACAGAAAGAGACCCAGTACTTC
NA TRBJ2-7 TRBV5-4 TRBD2 CASSRGGTSEQYF TGTGCCAGCAGCAGGGGAGGGACTAGCGAGCAGTACTTC
NA TRBJ2-3 TRBV9 TRBD1 CASSPLQGAGSTDTQYF TGTGCCAGCAGCCCACTACAGGGGGCTGGGTCCACAGATACGCAGTATTTT
once TRBJ2-7 TRBV14 TRBD1 CASSQGLVGTEYYEQYF TGTGCCAGCAGCCAAGGGTTAGTAGGGACAGAGTACTACGAGCAGTACTTC
once TRBJ2-3 TRBV2 NA CASSGPLRWLGTDTQYF TGTGCCAGCAGTGGGCCTCTAAGGTGGCTAGGCACAGATACGCAGTATTTT
NA TRBJ1-5 TRBV5-4 NA CASSFLSGGLRNQPQHF TGTGCCAGCAGCTTCTTAAGCGGGGGGCTACGCAATCAGCCCCAGCATTTT
NA TRBJ1-2 TRBV6-1 TRBD1 CASSEIQGHGYTF TGTGCCAGCAGTGAGATACAGGGGCATGGCTACACCTTC
few TRBJ1-1 TRBV10-1 NA CAIQGIGNTEAFF TGCGCCATACAGGGTATTGGAAACACTGAAGCTTTCTTT
once TRBJ1-5 TRBV2 NA CASKDGGFSNQPQHF TGTGCCAGCAAGGACGGGGGGTTTAGCAATCAGCCCCAGCATTTT
NA TRBJ2-7 TRBV21-1 NA CASSKRQAYLCNEQYF NA
NA TRBJ2-5 TRBV5-6 TRBD1 CASSLWGQGYQETQYF TGTGCCAGCAGCTTGTGGGGACAGGGGTACCAAGAGACCCAGTACTTC
NA TRBJ1-2 TRBV12-5 NA CASGSDRSYGYTF TGTGCTAGTGGTTCCGACAGGAGCTATGGCTACACCTTC
NA TRBJ1-1 TRBV11-3 NA CASSLGDMNTEAFF TGTGCCAGCAGCTTAGGGGACATGAACACTGAAGCTTTCTTT
NA TRBJ1-1 TRBV19 TRBD1 CASSMGQGNTEAFF TGTGCCAGTAGTATGGGACAGGGGAACACTGAAGCTTTCTTT
NA TRBJ1-1 TRBV27 TRBD1 CASSFRQGARNTEAFF TGTGCCAGCAGTTTTCGGCAGGGGGCGCGGAACACTGAAGCTTTCTTT
NA TRBJ1-1 TRBV5-1 TRBD1 CASSPGTGITEAFF TGCGCCAGCAGCCCGGGGACAGGGATCACTGAAGCTTTCTTT
NA TRBJ2-1 TRBV2 TRBD2 CASRFYSGRVREQFF TGTGCCAGCAGGTTTTATAGCGGGAGGGTGAGGGAGCAGTTCTTC
NA TRBJ1-1 TRBV5-5 TRBD1 CASSSTGVFMNTEAFF TGTGCCAGCAGCTCGACAGGGGTCTTTATGAACACTGAAGCTTTCTTT
NA TRBJ2-3 TRBV6-5 TRBD1 CASSYGGTGTADTQYF TGTGCCAGCAGTTACGGCGGGACAGGGACAGCAGATACGCAGTATTTT
NA TRBJ2-5 TRBV30 TRBD1 CAWSTGQGAFGETQYF TGTGCCTGGAGTACCGGACAGGGGGCTTTTGGGGAGACCCAGTACTTC
NA TRBJ2-1 TRBV10-2 NA CASALLRRPHSYNEQFF TGCGCCAGCGCCCTTTTGAGGAGGCCTCACTCCTACAATGAGCAGTTCTTC
NA TRBJ1-2 TRBV6-5 NA CASSSSRVIAYGYTF TGTGCCAGCAGTTCCTCCAGGGTAATAGCCTATGGCTACACCTTC
NA TRBJ1-5 TRBV4-1 NA CASSQAQQGLSNQPQHF TGCGCCAGCAGCCAAGCTCAGCAGGGCTTAAGCAATCAGCCCCAGCATTTT
NA TRBJ1-1 TRBV5-4 TRBD1 CASSYRDRGRNTEAFF TGTGCCAGCAGCTATCGGGACAGGGGGCGGAACACTGAAGCTTTCTTT
NA TRBJ1-2 TRBV15 NA CATSRDRTGNYGYTF TGTGCCACCAGCAGAGATAGGACGGGAAACTATGGCTACACCTTC
NA TRBJ2-5 TRBV5-1 TRBD1 CASSLAPGGQETQYF TGCGCCAGCAGCTTGGCGCCAGGGGGCCAAGAGACCCAGTACTTC
NA TRBJ2-7 TRBV10-3 NA CAISEIPYEQYF TGTGCCATCAGTGAGATCCCTTACGAGCAGTACTTC